The T cell receptor (beta chain) under discussion was sequenced for a study of blood T cell repertoires in COVID-19. The table lists this clone with a count of one. Methods used by the authors: Reference gene primer amplification gave estimated nucleated cell counts. Profiled with immunoSEQ multiplex PCR; TCRdb holds only in-frame clones, not every one. The V and J calls and clone size are taken from that table; D and trimming were inferred from the DNA. The table records around 250,000 clones, 75% to 90% of them present only once. The CDR3 sequence is 14 residues long. Germline V gene sequence: CDR1 MNHEY, CDR2 SVGEGT. Between the trimmed V and J ends, which lost 2 bases and 7 bases, there was a span of 12 bases.

This rearrangement joins TRBV6-2 or TRBV6-3 to TRBJ2-1, with D tentatively TRBD2 (5 bases). Material for sequencing was peripheral blood. The sequence derives from a human donor in a cohort sampled during active COVID-19. CDR3 loop: CASSYPGLLNEQFF. CDR3 sequence (DNA): TGTGCCAGCAGTTACCCAGGACTGTTGAATGAGCAGTTCTTC.